The sequence of this T cell receptor beta chain was determined in a study of blood T cells in healthy people across ages (dated by TCRdb to 2013 to 2016). Broadly, across the study: In model experiments, template switching captured about one uniquely barcoded TCR beta cDNA molecule for every two T cells. The study measured age-related changes in TCR beta repertoire diversity using deep sequencing normalized with unique cDNA molecular identifiers. The study analyzed two additional independent replicas of 1 million unique cDNA reads from the same blood draw for two donors, one aged 18 to 30 and one aged 80 or older. Donors were grouped into four age groups: young (average 16 years), middle-aged (39), aged (approximately 67) and long-lived (about 90). To avoid experimental bias, donors of different ages were spread randomly across the sequencing lanes. What the authors observed across the whole study: The long-lived group showed more naive CD4+ T cells, fewer expanded clones and increased TCR diversity than the aged group, suggesting age selection. Observed TCR beta diversity correlated strongly with the percentage of naive T cells measured by flow cytometry. As age increased, observed TCR beta diversity per million T cells dropped in a roughly linear way, and a significant reduction was already evident by age approximately 40. Because the CMV infection status of the donors was unknown, age-related changes in expanded clonotypes may potentially have been confounded. Because profiling used bulk unsorted PBMCs, naive and antigen-experienced compartments could not be compared conclusively. Estimates of total diversity from one million sequenced T cells were regarded as lower bounds and underestimates.

Libraries came from 5' RACE. TCRdb shows the sequencer as Illumina HiSeq 2500. A second PCR of roughly 7 to 11 cycles was run with a J-beta primer mix and a sample-barcoded 5' primer. Each TCR beta cDNA molecule received a unique molecular identifier from a template-switch 5' adaptor carrying 12 random nucleotides. Each sample yielded at least 2.5 million CDR3-containing paired-end reads. First-strand cDNA was synthesized from all RNA with the Mint cDNA synthesis kit, primed by a TRBC-specific oligonucleotide. All cDNA was treated with uracil-DNA glycosylase and then went through a first 18-cycle PCR with the universal primers M1SS and BC2_uni_R. In the paper's pipeline: Each sample was normalized by randomly selecting 1 million high-quality reads, each carrying a distinct molecular identifier. Reads sharing molecular identifiers were discarded rather than binned into consensus sequences. MiTCR, set to a Q25 quality threshold and the strictest error-elimination algorithm, was used for CDR3 identification, clonotype clustering and error correction. A nonparametric unseen species model with Euler transformation was used to estimate lower-bound total TCR beta diversity. TCRdb's own reprocessing of the public reads used fastp at Q25 and MiXCR and kept productive beta chains. CDR3 protein sequences are deduplicated, and each keeps its most common genes and DNA. What appears here as the V and J calls and clone size reflects TCRdb's work, not the paper's. A total of 850,000 to 1,300,000 distinct CDR3 sequences appear in this sample, 40% to 50% of them only once. 18% of the sample comes from the top ten.

The donors were some 36 Caucasian individuals from Russia, aged roughly 6 to 100 years, who were systemically healthy. About 10 milliliters of peripheral blood were collected from each donor into EDTA-treated Vacutainer tubes. Ficoll-Paque density-gradient centrifugation was used to isolate PBMCs, with at least 7 million per sample. Trizol reagent was used to extract total RNA from PBMCs, with at least 6 micrograms per sample. The percentages of naive CD45RAhigh/CD27high T cells were determined by flow cytometry on a PBMC aliquot from every donor. CDR1 is given as MNHEY and CDR2 as SVGAGI, both from the germline V gene. From the cysteine through the phenylalanine, the CDR3 covers 13 amino acids. The read is trimmed to its CDR3 DNA, 39 bases read in frame from base 1. V sheds 2 bases and J sheds 3 bases, leaving 5 bases between their ends. This clonotype was seen only a few times. The clone's antigen remains unknown. One base away there is no much larger clone; base qualities are not given.

Sequenced sample: blood. The receptor was isolated from a woman aged 55-69 years in good health. The chain was built from TRBV6-5 and TRBJ2-1; the D gene cannot be named for sure. The CDR3 corresponds to CASSYEFYNEQFF. In nucleotide form, the sequence is TGTGCCAGCAGTTACGAATTCTACAATGAGCAGTTCTTC.